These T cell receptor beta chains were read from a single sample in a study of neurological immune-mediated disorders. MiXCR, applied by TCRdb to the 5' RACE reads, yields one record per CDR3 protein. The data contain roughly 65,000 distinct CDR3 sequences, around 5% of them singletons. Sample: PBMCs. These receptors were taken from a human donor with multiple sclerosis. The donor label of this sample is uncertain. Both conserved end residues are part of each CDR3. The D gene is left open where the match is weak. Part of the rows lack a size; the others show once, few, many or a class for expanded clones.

DNA: TGTGCCAGCAGTGTATCGAGGGGAAATGAAAAACTGTTTTTT
CDR3: CASSVSRGNEKLFF
J: TRBJ1-4
V: TRBV2
size: many
D: NA

DNA: TGCAGTGCTAGGTTAAGCCCTCGTTCAGATACGCAGTATTTT
CDR3: CSARLSPRSDTQYF
J: TRBJ2-3
V: TRBV20-1
size: many
D: NA

DNA: TGCAGCGTTGTTGGGGATCCCTACGAGCAGTACTTC
CDR3: CSVVGDPYEQYF
J: TRBJ2-7
V: TRBV29-1
size: many
D: NA

DNA: TGCGCCAGCAGTGAGTCCGGAATAGCGGGGCCCGGTATGGAGCAGTTCTTC
CDR3: CASSESGIAGPGMEQFF
J: TRBJ2-1
V: TRBV10-1
size: many
D: TRBD2

DNA: TGTGCCAGCAGCTGGGACGGTTCGAACACCGGGGAGCTGTTTTTT
CDR3: CASSWDGSNTGELFF
J: TRBJ2-2
V: TRBV7-7
size: few
D: NA

DNA: TGCGCCAGCAGCCAAGAAGAAGAAGAACACCTGCAAGAGACCCAGTACTTC
CDR3: CASSQEEEEHLQETQYF
J: TRBJ2-5
V: TRBV4-1
size: many
D: NA

DNA: TGTGCCAGCAGCCAACTACACAGGGCCCCATGCTCCAATCAGCCCCAGCATTTT
CDR3: CASSQLHRAPCSNQPQHF
J: TRBJ1-5
V: TRBV7-2
size: many
D: NA

DNA: TGCAGTGCCCCGACAGGGAATTATGGCTACACCTTC
CDR3: CSAPTGNYGYTF
J: TRBJ1-2
V: TRBV20-1
size: many
D: TRBD1

DNA: TGCAGTGCTAGCTGGGGGCAGGGCACTGAAGCTTTCTTT
CDR3: CSASWGQGTEAFF
J: TRBJ1-1
V: TRBV20-1
size: many
D: NA

DNA: TGTGCCAGCGAGCCCGGGCGGGTCACCGGGGAGCTGTTTTTT
CDR3: CASEPGRVTGELFF
J: TRBJ2-2
V: TRBV6-6
size: once
D: NA

DNA: TGTGCCAGCTCACCACGGACAGGTAACTCCTACAATGAGCAGTTCTTC
CDR3: CASSPRTGNSYNEQFF
J: TRBJ2-1
V: TRBV18
size: few
D: TRBD1

DNA: TGTGCCAGCAGCGTGCAGACCGGGACAGGGGTATATGGGGCCAACGTCCTGACTTTC
CDR3: CASSVQTGTGVYGANVLTF
J: TRBJ2-6
V: TRBV9
size: many
D: TRBD1

DNA: TGTGCCAGCAGCTTAAGCAGGGGGCCATCCTACGAGCAGTACTTC
CDR3: CASSLSRGPSYEQYF
J: TRBJ2-7
V: TRBV7-9
size: many
D: TRBD1

DNA: TGTGCCATCAGTGAACTGTACAAGGGGTTGAACACTGAAGCTTTCTTT
CDR3: CAISELYKGLNTEAFF
J: TRBJ1-1
V: TRBV10-3
size: many
D: NA

DNA: TGCAGTGCTAGAGATCAGGGTTCACCCCTCCACTTT
CDR3: CSARDQGSPLHF
J: TRBJ1-6
V: TRBV20-1
size: many
D: NA

DNA: TGTGCCATCAGTGGACGGATTTACTATGGCTACACCTTC
CDR3: CAISGRIYYGYTF
J: TRBJ1-2
V: TRBV10-3
size: many
D: NA

DNA: TGTGCCAGCTCACCACAAACACTTCACAATCAGCCCCAGCATTTT
CDR3: CASSPQTLHNQPQHF
J: TRBJ1-5
V: TRBV18
size: many
D: NA

DNA: TGCGCCAGCAGCAGGGACAGCAATCAGCCCCAGCATTTT
CDR3: CASSRDSNQPQHF
J: TRBJ1-5
V: TRBV5-1
size: many
D: NA

DNA: TGCGCCAGCAGCCGGGCCCATAATGAAAAACTGTTTTTT
CDR3: CASSRAHNEKLFF
J: TRBJ1-4
V: TRBV5-1
size: many
D: NA

DNA: TGCAGTGCCTCTCGGCAATTTTGGACTGAAGCTTTCTTT
CDR3: CSASRQFWTEAFF
J: TRBJ1-1
V: TRBV20-1
size: many
D: NA

DNA: TGCGCCAGCAGGGTGACAGGGGCGAGCACTGAAGCTTTCTTT
CDR3: CASRVTGASTEAFF
J: TRBJ1-1
V: TRBV5-1
size: many
D: TRBD1

DNA: TGCGCCAGCAGTGGACAGGGGACTCTTGGTGAGCAGTTCTTC
CDR3: CASSGQGTLGEQFF
J: TRBJ2-1
V: TRBV10-2
size: many
D: TRBD1

DNA: TGTGCCAGCGGGGCCTTAGGGGGGCGGCAGTTCTTC
CDR3: CASGALGGRQFF
J: TRBJ2-1
V: TRBV12-3/TRBV12-4
size: many
D: NA

DNA: TGCGCCAGCAGGATTGGGTACAGGGGCCACAATGAGCAGTTCTTC
CDR3: CASRIGYRGHNEQFF
J: TRBJ2-1
V: TRBV5-1
size: many
D: TRBD1

DNA: TGCGCCAGCAGCTTGGCGGGGGAGAGGCAGTTCTTC
CDR3: CASSLAGERQFF
J: TRBJ2-1
V: TRBV5-1
size: many
D: NA

DNA: TGCAGTGCTTACAGGGGAACGGCCAAAAACATTCAGTACTTC
CDR3: CSAYRGTAKNIQYF
J: TRBJ2-4
V: TRBV20-1
size: many
D: TRBD1

DNA: TGTGCCACCAGCAGAGAGGCCCGCCTACACACAGATACGCAGTATTTT
CDR3: CATSREARLHTDTQYF
J: TRBJ2-3
V: TRBV15
size: many
D: NA

DNA: TGTGCCACTACCGGGACAGGGGAAAGCAATGAGCAGTTCTTC
CDR3: CATTGTGESNEQFF
J: TRBJ2-1
V: TRBV24-1
size: many
D: TRBD1

DNA: TGCGCCAGCTCACGGGTCGATAGCACAGATACGCAGTATTTT
CDR3: CASSRVDSTDTQYF
J: TRBJ2-3
V: TRBV10-2
size: many
D: NA

DNA: TGTGCCAGCAGGGAGTCCCTAGTGACCTACGAGCAGTACTTC
CDR3: CASRESLVTYEQYF
J: TRBJ2-7
V: TRBV6-6
size: many
D: NA

DNA: TGTGCCAGCAGCTTAGCACGAGTGAACACTGAAGCTTTCTTT
CDR3: CASSLARVNTEAFF
J: TRBJ1-1
V: TRBV7-3
size: many
D: NA

DNA: TGCAGTTTCAAGGACAGCACCACCGGGGAGCTGTTTTTT
CDR3: CSFKDSTTGELFF
J: TRBJ2-2
V: TRBV20-1
size: NA
D: NA

DNA: TGCGCCAGCAGCCAAGATCGACAGGGGGTGGGCAATGAGCAGTTCTTC
CDR3: CASSQDRQGVGNEQFF
J: TRBJ2-1
V: TRBV4-3
size: NA
D: TRBD1

DNA: TGTGCCAGCAGCACCCAGGGGGGGTCCCAGACGGATTCACCCCTCCACTTT
CDR3: CASSTQGGSQTDSPLHF
J: TRBJ1-6
V: TRBV7-6
size: many
D: TRBD1

DNA: TGTGCCAGCTCACCGTGGGCTAGCAGGGATCAGCCCCAGCATTTT
CDR3: CASSPWASRDQPQHF
J: TRBJ1-5
V: TRBV18
size: many
D: NA

DNA: TGTGCCAGCAGCCAAGTTGGCGGTCCCGAGCAGTTCTTC
CDR3: CASSQVGGPEQFF
J: TRBJ2-1
V: TRBV3-1
size: many
D: NA

DNA: TGTGCCAGCAGCTTGGGGGACGGAATAAATCAGCCCCAGCATTTT
CDR3: CASSLGDGINQPQHF
J: TRBJ1-5
V: TRBV5-5
size: many
D: NA

DNA: TGCAGTGCTAGCTCCGGGAGAGGCGAAAAACTGTTTTTT
CDR3: CSASSGRGEKLFF
J: TRBJ1-4
V: TRBV20-1
size: few
D: NA

DNA: TGTGCCATCAGTGAGCCTACATCAGGAGGTGGTACGCAGTATTTT
CDR3: CAISEPTSGGGTQYF
J: TRBJ2-3
V: TRBV10-3
size: many
D: NA

DNA: TGTGCCAGCAACCTCGGGACGGCCTATGGCTACACCTTC
CDR3: CASNLGTAYGYTF
J: TRBJ1-2
V: TRBV2
size: few
D: NA

DNA: TGCAGGGCCGACCGGGACAGAAACACTGAAGCTTTCTTT
CDR3: CRADRDRNTEAFF
J: TRBJ1-1
V: TRBV20-1
size: many
D: TRBD1

DNA: TGTGCCAGCAGCTTAGGTCTCTCGTCGAACACTGAAGCTTTCTTT
CDR3: CASSLGLSSNTEAFF
J: TRBJ1-1
V: TRBV13
size: many
D: NA